This entry is about one TCR beta chain. Its antigen is unknown. Base qualities are not recorded, but no much larger clone differs from it by a single base. Participants in the prospective study were enrolled through a virtual design, were aged about 18 to 100 years, and lived in roughly 26 United States geographic areas. In the prospective study, participants were assigned to cohorts based on the clinical history participants reported in a screening survey and a study questionnaire. Recovered participants in ImmuneRACE Cohort 3 were defined as having two consecutive negative NP/OP PCR tests, clearance from a healthcare professional, or resolution of symptoms. In the prospective study, whole blood, serum and a nasopharyngeal or oropharyngeal swab were collected from each participant by mobile phlebotomists. Prospective study participants could optionally give additional blood draws and questionnaires over an approximately two-month period. Before DNA extraction, prospective study blood samples were shipped either frozen or at room temperature.

The sample comes from a study of blood T cell repertoires in COVID-19 (dated by TCRdb to 2020 to 2021). In terms of the full investigation: Samples from collaborators originated in the United States, Italy and Spain and spanned both the acute and convalescent phases of COVID-19. The prospective study material was composed of cDNA or gDNA derived from T cells, B-cell-depleted T cells, or PBMCs. Subjects who had been exposed to COVID-19, were actively infected with it, or had recovered from it provided the deeply sampled blood TCRbeta repertoires that made up the dataset. The repertoires were released in a freely available public database intended as a resource for research on the immune response to SARS-CoV-2. The samples were drawn from two sources: the first 160 participants of the ongoing ImmuneRACE study, and over 1,000 subjects contributed by 6 global collaborators. Sample metadata almost always included a de-identified subject ID, COVID-19 status, age in years and sex. Where HLA class I and class II types were available, the types were taken from metadata supplied by the sample provider, not from assay-based typing.

At the junction V is shortened by 2 bases and J by 3 bases, with 11 bases in between. For CDR1 and CDR2, the germline V gene (reference sequence) lists PRHDT and FYEKMQ. From its cysteine to its phenylalanine, the CDR3 spans 15 amino acids. Left in the record is the CDR3 DNA by itself, 45 bases read in frame from the first base. Here is what the overall study found, with its caveats: Clinical and demographic metadata were provided uncurated, with the amount varying by source and participant.

TCRbeta CDR3 regions were amplified from genomic DNA by means of the immunoSEQ Assay, a bias-controlled multiplex PCR. Regarding the original processing steps: The number of nucleated cells in each sample was estimated by amplification of reference gene primers within the assay. To quantify the absolute abundance of each unique TCRbeta CDR3 rearrangement, sequence reads were collapsed and filtered. For each sample, productive Simpson clonality was calculated as the square root of Simpson's diversity index over productive rearrangements. TCRdb re-hosts the immuneACCESS table, in-frame sequences only. Its copies lack some clones; in the studies checked, an unresolved V gene accounts for under half of them, and the cause for the rest is not known. V and J calls and clone size follow that table, whereas D and trimming were derived from the DNA. The sample profile shows 140,000 to 150,000 clones; over 65% of them were found once. Approximately 6% of the sample rests with the top ten.

The sample taken for sequencing was PBMCs or T cells enriched from blood (not recorded which). The V and J segments used are TRBV13 and TRBJ2-4, with the D gene call left open. The sequence derives from a woman aged 45-65 years who had recovered from COVID-19. The CDR3: CASSLLGRYKNIQYF. DNA sequence: TGTGCCAGCAGCTTACTGGGCAGGTACAAAAACATTCAGTACTTC. Outside the CDR3, residues come from the reference TRBV13 and TRBJ2-4 proteins, so the full variable domain is: AAGVIQSPRHLIKEKRETATLKCYPIPRHDTVYWYQQGPGQDPQFLISFYEKMQSDKGSIPDRFSAQQFSDYHSELNMSSLELGDSALYFCASSLLGRYKNIQYFGAGTRLSVL.